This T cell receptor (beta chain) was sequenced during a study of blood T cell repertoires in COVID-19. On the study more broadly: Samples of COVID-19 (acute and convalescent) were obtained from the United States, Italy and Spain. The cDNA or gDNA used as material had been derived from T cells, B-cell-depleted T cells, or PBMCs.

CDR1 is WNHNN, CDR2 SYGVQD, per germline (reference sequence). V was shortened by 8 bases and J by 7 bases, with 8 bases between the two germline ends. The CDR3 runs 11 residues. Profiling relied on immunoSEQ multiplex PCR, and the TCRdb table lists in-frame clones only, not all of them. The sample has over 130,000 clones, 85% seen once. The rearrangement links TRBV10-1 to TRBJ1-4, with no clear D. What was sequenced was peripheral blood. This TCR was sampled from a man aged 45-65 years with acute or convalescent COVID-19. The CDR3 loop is CASGEGEKLFF. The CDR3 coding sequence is TGCGCCAGCGGCGAGGGTGAAAAACTGTTTTTT.